These T cell receptor beta chains were read from a single sample in a study of beta chain features in type 1 diabetes. Generated by immunoSEQ multiplex PCR, the TCRdb table keeps only in-frame clones and is missing some. The profile covers about 330,000 clones, with 11% appearing a single time and under 0.02% taken by the ten largest. The sample was naive CD4+ T cells from blood. The receptors shown here come from a woman aged 25 to 39 in good health. Both conserved end residues are trimmed from each CDR3. Size tells how often a clone was seen (once, few, many) or the class of an expanded clone, and some rows leave it out.

13	TRBJ2-7	few	TRBV28	ASSLIQGLTYEQY
12	TRBJ1-1	.	TRBV5-4	ASRLTGMNTEAF
15	TRBJ2-1	few	TRBV5-4	ASSLLVLAGVSNEQF
13	TRBJ2-2	.	TRBV6-6	ASSYQQGHTGELF
13	TRBJ2-7	few	TRBV28	ASSFGGQGSYEQY
11	TRBJ1-2	few	TRBV9	ASSVDGRGGYT
10	TRBJ2-4	.	TRBV11-2	ASSFMTNIQY
12	TRBJ1-2	.	TRBV7-9	ASSPRTGVYGYT
12	TRBJ2-7	.	TRBV5-4	ASSLPSGSYEQY
13	TRBJ2-7	few	TRBV28	ASSQLAAGSYEQY
15	TRBJ2-6	few	TRBV9	ASSVTGGLAGANVLT
12	TRBJ2-7	few	TRBV7-9	ASSQERMSYEQY
14	TRBJ2-1	few	TRBV11-2	ASSFSGSTSGNEQF
11	TRBJ2-2	.	TRBV5-5	ASSPRGTGELF
11	TRBJ1-2	.	TRBV29-1	SVELVGTSGYT
16	TRBJ2-1	.	TRBV4-2	ASSQGDRTRGSYNEQF
7	.	few	TRBV4-3	ASRPEQY
11	TRBJ2-1	.	TRBV9	ASSVVYGSEQF
13	TRBJ2-7	.	TRBV9	ASSPHTSGTYEQY
14	TRBJ2-1	.	TRBV7-2	ASSPPVSGSYNEQF
14	TRBJ2-2	few	TRBV18	ASSPTRGLDTGELF
11	TRBJ1-2	few	TRBV30	AWSPGGSYGYT
14	TRBJ1-2	.	TRBV9	ASSGFLGQSRYGYT
11	TRBJ2-7	.	TRBV19	ASSIDSTYEQY
14	TRBJ2-3	.	TRBV5-1	ASSTGLAESTDTQY
14	TRBJ1-4	few	TRBV30	AWSVKVGQSNEKLF
12	TRBJ2-7	few	TRBV5-4	ASSPNRGYYEQY
14	TRBJ2-4	few	TRBV2	ASSEAGGALGNIQY
9	TRBJ2-7	few	TRBV20-1	SGTSGYEQY
14	TRBJ2-3	.	TRBV7-2	ASSASWLPSTDTQY
14	TRBJ2-3	few	TRBV19	ASSAQTRRGTDTQY
8	TRBJ1-2	few	TRBV28	ASSLHGYT
15	TRBJ2-5	few	TRBV19	ASSIGTGVAPQETQY
16	TRBJ1-2	.	TRBV15	ATSPRLGLSGGGYGYT
12	TRBJ1-4	.	TRBV9	ASSTGGVGEKLF
13	TRBJ2-3	.	TRBV5-1	ASNPMSSGSGTQY
12	TRBJ2-7	.	TRBV11-1	ASSLNRWIDEQY
15	TRBJ2-7	once	TRBV9	ASSPRGGGSSSYEQY
11	TRBJ2-7	.	TRBV28	ASSPTLRYEQY
13	TRBJ2-1	few	TRBV7-2	ASSPRTSDYNEQF
9	TRBJ1-1	.	TRBV29-1	SVGRDTEAF
11	TRBJ2-1	.	TRBV7-2	ASRSRLRDEQF
14	TRBJ1-2	.	TRBV27	ASSLYDPGLSYGYT
13	TRBJ2-5	.	TRBV2	ASSEMGTGVETQY
12	TRBJ2-5	.	TRBV7-6	ASSPETSQVTQY
12	TRBJ2-7	.	TRBV5-1	ASSRQGSFYEQY
13	TRBJ2-1	few	TRBV9	ASSAGLAGVNEQF
14	TRBJ2-1	few	TRBV5-1	ASSLVGQNTYNEQF
16	TRBJ2-6	once	TRBV27	ASSRTAVGYSGANVLT
11	TRBJ2-5	.	TRBV18	ASSPGQKETQY
13	TRBJ2-5	few	TRBV5-1	ASSLLGGLQETQY
11	TRBJ2-5	.	TRBV7-3	ASSQAPQETQY
12	TRBJ1-1	.	TRBV28	ASNLPSLNTEAF